The rows below give T cell receptor beta chains drawn from one sample of a study of T cells in Graves' hyperthyroidism and ophthalmopathy. From the multiplex PCR reads, TCRdb called clonotypes with MiXCR, one entry per CDR3 protein. The sample lists about 840,000 distinct CDR3 sequences; 38% were seen once. Sequenced: blood. Receptor source: a man aged 18 to 29 with Graves' hyperthyroidism. The CDR3 runs from the conserved cysteine through the conserved F or W. A D gene is named only where the DNA matches it firmly. Some rows have no size entry. The others give once, few or many, or a class for an expanded clone.

D gene,J gene,clone size,V gene,CDR3 DNA,CDR3 protein
-,TRBJ2-2,-,TRBV6-5,TGTGCCAGCGGTCCCTCCCTTGCGGGCACCGGGGAGCTGTTTTTT,CASGPSLAGTGELFF
-,TRBJ2-7,-,TRBV7-2,TGTGCCAGCAGCTTATGGGGGCTCAACGAGCAGTACTTC,CASSLWGLNEQYF
-,TRBJ1-1,-,TRBV19,TGTGCCAGCTCACCGAAACAGCTGAACACTGAAGCTTTCTTT,CASSPKQLNTEAFF
TRBD1,TRBJ1-4,-,TRBV20-1,TGCAGTGCTAGAAACAGGGGAGAGCCCACGCGAAATGAAAAACTGTTTTTT,CSARNRGEPTRNEKLFF
-,TRBJ1-1,-,TRBV9,TGTGCCAGCAGTTGGGGGGCAGGATTCCTATCGGCTGAAGCTTTCTTT,CASSWGAGFLSAEAFF
-,TRBJ2-7,few,TRBV4-1,TGCGCCAGCAGCCAAGATGACTACTACGAGCAGTACTTC,CASSQDDYYEQYF
-,TRBJ2-7,-,TRBV9,TGTGCCAGCAGCGAGCACGACACAGCCTACGAGCAGTACTTC,CASSEHDTAYEQYF
TRBD2,TRBJ2-7,-,TRBV4-1,TGCGCCAGCAGTCCCGGGGAGGGGCGTAACGAGCAGTACTTC,CASSPGEGRNEQYF
TRBD2,TRBJ2-7,-,TRBV4-1,TGCGCCAGCAGCCAGATCGCTAGCGGGGGGGAAGAGCAGTACTTC,CASSQIASGGEEQYF
TRBD1,TRBJ1-6,-,TRBV25-1,TGTGCCAGCAGACGGGACAGGGGGCAGGGGGGGTCACCCCTCCACTTT,CASRRDRGQGGSPLHF
TRBD2,TRBJ2-2,-,TRBV7-9,TGTGCCAGCAGTCCGTGGACTAGCGGGAGGGCCAAAGACACCGGGGAGCTGTTTTTT,CASSPWTSGRAKDTGELFF
-,TRBJ1-6,many,TRBV11-1,TGTGCCAGCAGCTTAGGACAGGTCGTGAATTCACCCCTCCACTTT,CASSLGQVVNSPLHF
-,TRBJ1-6,-,TRBV9,TGTGCCAGCAGTTGGGCTGCTCCGGGCAGTTCACCCCTCCACTTT,CASSWAAPGSSPLHF
-,TRBJ1-2,-,TRBV7-9,TGTGCCAGCAGCCAACCAGGGGCAGAATATGGCTACACCTTC,CASSQPGAEYGYTF
TRBD1,TRBJ1-2,-,TRBV7-2,TGCGCCAGCAGCCAGCCGACAGGGCGAGGCTACACCTTC,CASSQPTGRGYTF
TRBD2,TRBJ2-5,many,TRBV10-3,TGTGCCATCAGGGCTAGCGGCGAAGAGACCCAGTACTTC,CAIRASGEETQYF
-,TRBJ1-2,-,TRBV12-5,TGTGCTAGTGGCCTAACAGGGTTTGGCTACACCTTC,CASGLTGFGYTF
-,TRBJ1-1,-,TRBV27,TGTGCCAGCGGAAAAAAGGAGAACACTGAAGCTTTCTTT,CASGKKENTEAFF
-,TRBJ2-7,few,TRBV20-1,TGCAGTGCTAGGGCTGGAGCGGTTTCTTACTACGAGCAGTACTTC,CSARAGAVSYYEQYF
-,TRBJ2-5,many,TRBV2,TGTGCCAGCAGTGACCGGGGGGAGACCCAGTACTTC,CASSDRGETQYF
-,TRBJ2-2,-,TRBV14,TGTGCCAGCAGCCAAGCGGGGGATACCGGGGAGCTGTTTTTT,CASSQAGDTGELFF
-,TRBJ2-2,few,TRBV7-9,-,CASSSSTSGRSNTGELFF
-,TRBJ1-4,many,TRBV7-9,TGTGCCAGCAGCCACAAATCAGTGCTAGAAAAACTGTTTTTT,CASSHKSVLEKLFF
-,TRBJ2-7,few,TRBV5-1,TGCGCCAGCAGCCGGGATCCCCAGTATCTCGAGCAGTACTTC,CASSRDPQYLEQYF
-,TRBJ2-5,-,TRBV12-3/TRBV12-4,TGTGCCAGCAGTTTGAACGAGACCCAGTACTTC,CASSLNETQYF
-,TRBJ2-7,-,TRBV28,TGTGCCAGCAGTTTCCCAACCTACCCTGGCGAGCAGTACTTC,CASSFPTYPGEQYF
-,TRBJ1-2,many,TRBV7-8,TGTGCCAGCAGCTCCCTGTATGGCTACACCTTC,CASSSLYGYTF
TRBD1,TRBJ2-5,once,TRBV25-1,TGTGCCAGCAGTGAAGACAGGGGAGGACTGGTGACACAAGAGACCCAGTACTTC,CASSEDRGGLVTQETQYF
-,TRBJ1-1,many,TRBV29-1,TGCAGCGTTGAAGAACAGACGGGAACTGAAGCTTTCTTT,CSVEEQTGTEAFF
-,TRBJ2-3,-,TRBV2,TGTGCCAGCCGGCCAGCTAGCGACACAGATACGCAGTATTTT,CASRPASDTDTQYF
-,TRBJ2-7,-,TRBV7-2,TGTGCCAGCAGCCAGGAACAGGCAACCACTTCTTACGAGCAGTACTTC,CASSQEQATTSYEQYF
-,TRBJ1-1,-,TRBV5-5,TGTGCCAGCATGATTAGGGACTTGCCAGGAGGGAACACTGAAGCTTTCTTT,CASMIRDLPGGNTEAFF
-,TRBJ2-3,-,TRBV5-6,TGTGCCAGCAGCTTCGGCTCTGGGGTATTCGCAGATACGCAGTATTTT,CASSFGSGVFADTQYF
-,TRBJ2-5,many,TRBV9,TGTGCCAGCAGCGTAGTGGCGACGAAGGGAGAGACCCAGTACTTC,CASSVVATKGETQYF
TRBD1,TRBJ2-2,-,TRBV11-2,TGCGCCAGCTGGCCCGGGACAGGACCCACCGGGGAGCTGTTTTTT,CASWPGTGPTGELFF
TRBD2,TRBJ2-7,-,TRBV9,TGTGCCAGCAGCGTAGCCAGCGGGGGCCCCTCCTACGAGCAGTACTTC,CASSVASGGPSYEQYF
TRBD1,TRBJ1-2,many,TRBV7-9,TGTGCCAGCAGTCGGACAGGGAACTATGGCTACACCTTC,CASSRTGNYGYTF
-,TRBJ1-1,-,TRBV12-3/TRBV12-4,TGTGCCAGCAGTTTAGGAGGGTCTGAGGGTTTT,CASSLGGSEGF
TRBD2,TRBJ2-7,-,TRBV10-3,TGTGCCATCAGTGGAGGACTAGCGGGAGTTCACAGGGACTTC,CAISGGLAGVHRDF
-,TRBJ1-2,few,TRBV7-2,TGTGCCAGCAGTCCCCCGGCAGGCCCCGCCAACTATGGCTACACCTTC,CASSPPAGPANYGYTF
-,TRBJ1-5,-,TRBV4-2,TGTGCCAGCAGCCAAGATGGAGGGAGAAACAATCAGCCCCAGCATTTT,CASSQDGGRNNQPQHF
-,TRBJ2-5,many,TRBV7-3,TGTGCCAGCAGCTCGGACCCCTTCCAGACCCAGTACTTC,CASSSDPFQTQYF
-,TRBJ1-1,-,TRBV6-1,TGTGCCACCTTCGGCCGGACTGAAGCTTTCTTT,CATFGRTEAFF
-,TRBJ1-1,-,TRBV12-3/TRBV12-4,TGTGCCAGCAGTTTCCTAGCCGGGACGGCTGAAGCTTTCTTT,CASSFLAGTAEAFF
-,TRBJ2-7,-,TRBV5-1,TGCGCCAGCAGCTTGGTGGCAGGAGGCCTCTACGAGCAGTACTTC,CASSLVAGGLYEQYF
-,TRBJ2-5,-,TRBV12-3/TRBV12-4,TGTGCCAGCAGTTTTGGGAACCCCCAAGAGACCCAGTACTTC,CASSFGNPQETQYF
TRBD2,TRBJ2-5,-,TRBV20-1,TGCAGTGCTAGGGGTCCAGCGGGGAGGGAAGAGACCCAGTACTTC,CSARGPAGREETQYF
-,TRBJ2-7,-,TRBV12-3/TRBV12-4,TGTGCCAGCAGCCAAGACGGGAAAAACTACGAGCAGTACTTC,CASSQDGKNYEQYF
-,TRBJ2-7,-,TRBV9,TGTGCCAGCAGCGTAGATGAGACCGCGACCTACGAGCAGTACTTC,CASSVDETATYEQYF
TRBD2,TRBJ2-5,many,TRBV20-1,TGCAGTGCTAGAGCACTGTCGGAAATAGCGGGAGCAGAGACCCAGTACTTC,CSARALSEIAGAETQYF